This T cell receptor (beta chain) emerged from a study of identifying expanded T cells in peripheral blood. Healthy donors had no documented immune events, such as infections, while sampled. On this clone itself: The antigen is unknown.

The CDR3 spans 16 residues. In germline, CDR1 is SGHRS, CDR2 YFSETQ. V lost 4 bases, J lost 1 base, and 6 bases stayed unmatched. This table comes from immunoSEQ multiplex PCR, and its TCRdb copy is limited to in-frame clones, with some not included. The repertoire holds about 110,000 clones, with more than 85% as singletons. General observations from the study: Over about two and four weeks, about 15 and 19 clones changed, versus around 1.1 between replicates. Variance in clone template counts between two-week samples significantly increased with total template count across all healthy donors.

The sample comprised blood. The J gene is TRBJ2-2, the V gene TRBV5-1, with 8 bases that match TRBD1. The sequence was collected from a person aged 18 to 69 in good health. CDR3 in amino acids: CASSVDRARNTGELFF. The CDR3 DNA reads TGCGCCAGCAGCGTGGACAGGGCACGGAACACCGGGGAGCTGTTTTTT.